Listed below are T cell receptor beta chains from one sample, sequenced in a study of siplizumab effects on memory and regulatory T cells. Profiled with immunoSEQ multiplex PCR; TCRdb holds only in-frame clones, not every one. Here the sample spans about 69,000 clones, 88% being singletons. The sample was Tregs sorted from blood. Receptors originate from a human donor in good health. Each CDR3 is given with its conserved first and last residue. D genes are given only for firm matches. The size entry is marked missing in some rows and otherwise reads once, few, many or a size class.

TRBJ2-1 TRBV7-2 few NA TGTGCCAGTTCTTCCGGGACTTACAATGAGCAGTTCTTC CASSSGTYNEQFF
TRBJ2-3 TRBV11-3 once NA TGTGCCAGCAGCCCTCGAGGCCGTACGCAGTATTTT CASSPRGRTQYF
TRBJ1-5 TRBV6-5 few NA TGTGCCAGCAGTTACGGAAAGGGACAGCCCCAGCATTTT CASSYGKGQPQHF
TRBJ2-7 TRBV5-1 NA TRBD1 TGCGCCAGCAGCTGGGACAGCAACTACGAGCAGTACTTC CASSWDSNYEQYF
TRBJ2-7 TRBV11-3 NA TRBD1 TGTGCCAGCTCGACAGGGGGGGTTATGAACTACGAGCAGTACTTC CASSTGGVMNYEQYF
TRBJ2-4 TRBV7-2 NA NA TGTGCCAGCAGCTTTAGGGGGACCATTCAGTACTTC CASSFRGTIQYF
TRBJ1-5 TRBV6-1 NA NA TGTGCCAGCAGCCAATCCGGGAGGCGGGGTCAGCCCCAGCATTTT CASSQSGRRGQPQHF
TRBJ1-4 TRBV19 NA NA TGTGCCAGTAGTAACTGGAATGAAAAACTGTTTTTT CASSNWNEKLFF
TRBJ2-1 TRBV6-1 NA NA TGTGCCAGCAGTGTCACAGGGTCCTACAATGAGCAGTTCTTC CASSVTGSYNEQFF
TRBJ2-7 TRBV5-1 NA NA TGCGCCAGCAGCACGTGGGACCTCTCCTACGAGCAGTACTTC CASSTWDLSYEQYF
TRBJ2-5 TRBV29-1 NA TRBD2 TGCAGCGGGCTAGCGGGACCCCAAGAGACCCAGTACTTC CSGLAGPQETQYF
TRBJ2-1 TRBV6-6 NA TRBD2 TGTGCCAGCTGTCTAGCGGGAGGGTACAATGAGCAGTTCTTC CASCLAGGYNEQFF
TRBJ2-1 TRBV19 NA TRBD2 TGTGCCAGTAGTAGGGGACTAGCGGGATATTACAATGAGCAGTTCTTC CASSRGLAGYYNEQFF
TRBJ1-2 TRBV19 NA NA TGTGCCAGTAGTACCTTTACCCGACGGAATTACTATGGCTACACCTTC CASSTFTRRNYYGYTF